The 26 T cell receptor beta chains below were found in one sample sequenced in a study of vaccination and CD4 T cells after COVID-19. No antigen has been identified for these receptors. Treatment given: roughly 10-day PBMC culture with coronavirus spike peptide pools or control peptides (ViraFEST assay). The Oncomine TCR Beta short-read assay generated sequence data from the DNA of cultured CD4+ T cells. Each CDR3 protein gets one entry after TCRdb re-called the PCR reads with MiXCR. The sample has 20,000 to 30,000 distinct CDR3 sequences, around 54% seen once. Sample: CD4+ T cells from blood, cultured in vitro. These TCRs come from a human donor who had recovered from COVID-19.

The chain recombines TRBV2 with TRBJ1-5; D is perhaps TRBD1 (5 bases). Deletions cut 3 bases from V and 7 bases from J, with 10 bases between. Germline CDR1 is SNHLY and CDR2 is FYNNEI. CDR3 length equals 13 residues. In DNA, the CDR3 is TGTGCCAGCAGTGACCAGGGCGGGCAGCCCCAGCATTTT. Translation: CASSDQGGQPQHF.

This chain links TRBV2 with TRBJ1-5; 9 bases are a match to TRBD1. Trimming took 6 bases from V and 1 from J; bases not matched to a gene: 4. The CDR3 spans 15 residues. Germline lookup yields CDR1 SNHLY and CDR2 FYNNEI. CDR3 loop: CASRHRGRSNQPQHF. Here the CDR3 DNA reads TGTGCCAGCAGGCACAGGGGGCGAAGCAATCAGCCCCAGCATTTT.

This clonotype was observed a handful of times. The chain has TRBV24-1 and TRBJ2-4, with 7 bases identical to TRBD1. With V trimmed by 3 bases and J by 1 base, 5 bases remained unmatched. The CDR3 is 16 amino acids. The germline gives CDR1 KGHDR, CDR2 SFDVKD. CDR3 coding DNA: TGTGCCACCAGTGATGGGATAGGGGGCGCCAAAAACATTCAGTACTTC. Translation gives CATSDGIGGAKNIQYF.

The chain combines TRBV20-1 with TRBJ2-5; tentative D call: TRBD1 (6 bases). Germline V gene lookup returns CDR1 DFQATT and CDR2 SNEGSKA (reference sequence). The V end lost 2 bases, the J end lost 3 bases, and 10 bases lay between the germline ends. The CDR3 loop spans 13 amino acids. This CDR3 is CSARIWTEETQYF. As DNA, the CDR3 is TGCAGTGCTAGAATTTGGACAGAAGAGACCCAGTACTTC.

This chain connects TRBV24-1 to TRBJ2-3; D not resolved. This CDR3 is built from 16 residues. Per germline, CDR1 KGHDR and CDR2 SFDVKD. Trimming shortened V by 0 bases and J by 0 bases, and 9 bases separated the two germline ends. CDR3 region: CATSDLQPTSTDTQYF. CDR3 sequence (DNA): TGTGCCACCAGTGATTTGCAACCAACCAGCACAGATACGCAGTATTTT.

This chain links TRBV20-1 with TRBJ2-7, with D tentatively TRBD2 (5 bases). V was shortened by 7 bases and J by 5 bases, with 18 bases between the two germline ends. This CDR3 region has 13 residues. Germline-derived CDR1 and CDR2 are DFQATT and SNEGSKA (reference sequence). The CDR3 spells CSGRGQVGDEQYF. CDR3 bases: TGCAGTGGGCGCGGGCAGGTGGGAGACGAGCAGTACTTC.

This clonotype was recorded only once. The gene calls are TRBV5-1 and TRBJ1-2; D not resolved. V was clipped by 0 bases and J by 4 bases, with 10 bases between them. The CDR3 contains 14 residues. Germline V CDR1 and CDR2: SGHRS, YFSETQ. In DNA form, the CDR3 reads TGCGCCAGCAGCTTGGAGTGGTCAGGCTATGGCTACACCTTC. Translation gives CASSLEWSGYGYTF.

The chain links TRBV3-1 to TRBJ2-5; D is uncertain. The CDR3 consists of 13 residues. V was trimmed by 9 bases and J by 2 bases, leaving 13 bases between them. In germline, CDR1 is LGHDT, CDR2 YNNKEL (reference sequence). CDR3 nucleotides: TGTGCCAGTTCGGGCTGGGAACAAGAGACCCAGTACTTC. It encodes CASSGWEQETQYF.

The chain joins TRBV20-1 to TRBJ1-1, with a possible D match to TRBD1 (5 bases). The V end was cut by 6 bases, the J end by 5 bases, with 19 bases between. The CDR3 extends over 14 amino acids. CDR1 is DFQATT, CDR2 SNEGSKA, per germline (reference sequence). Here the CDR3 DNA reads TGCAGTGCCAACCCGGGGGGTCGGAGGACTGAAGCTTTCTTT. This translates into CSANPGGRRTEAFF.

This rearrangement joins TRBV5-1 to TRBJ2-7; the D call may be TRBD1 or TRBD2 (5 bases each). V was cut by 0 bases and J by 2 bases, with 12 bases left in between. Looked up from germline, CDR1 is SGHRS and CDR2 is YFSETQ. This CDR3 comprises 15 residues. The CDR3 nucleotides are TGCGCCAGCAGCTTGGCCGAGGGACGGCCCTACGAGCAGTACTTC. Its protein is CASSLAEGRPYEQYF.

The chain recombines TRBV5-1 with TRBJ1-2; D might be TRBD1 (5 bases). With 0 bases removed from V and 4 bases from J, the gap between germline ends came to 13 bases. Germline CDR1 and CDR2: SGHRS and YFSETQ. The CDR3 consists of 15 residues. The CDR3 protein is CASSLAAQEVYGYTF. CDR3 coding DNA: TGCGCCAGCAGCTTGGCTGCACAGGAGGTCTATGGCTACACCTTC.

V and J are TRBV6-5 and TRBJ2-7; the D is unclear. The CDR3 totals 12 residues. V lost 0 bases and J 7 bases, leaving 7 bases between the germline ends. The V gene's germline CDR1 is MNHEY and CDR2 SVGAGI. The CDR3 spells CASSYSSGEQYF. CDR3 coding DNA: TGTGCCAGCAGTTACTCGAGTGGGGAGCAGTACTTC.

CDR3 in DNA: TGTGCCAGCAGCGGACAGGGCGCGTCGTATGCCATTCAGTACTTC. Protein sequence: CASSGQGASYAIQYF. The chain is built from TRBV7-9 and TRBJ2-4; TRBD1 aligns across 8 bases. The CDR3 totals 15 residues. CDR1 and CDR2 (germline): SEHNR, FQNEAQ (reference sequence). V was clipped by 5 bases and J by 9 bases; unmatched bases: 12.

This clonotype is medium-sized (0.01 to 0.1%). V usage is TRBV20-1 and J usage is TRBJ2-4; TRBD2 is a possible D gene (6 bases). V shed 0 bases and J shed 7 bases, with 22 bases lying between them. Germline assignment: CDR1 DFQATT and CDR2 SNEGSKA (reference sequence). This CDR3 is 17 amino acids long. This CDR3 reads CSARDGLEGQIGNIQYF. DNA of the CDR3: TGCAGTGCTAGAGATGGTCTGGAGGGGCAGATTGGTAACATTCAGTACTTC.

The rearrangement links TRBV5-1 to TRBJ1-1, with TRBD1 matching over 11 bases. V lost 2 bases to trimming and J lost 3 bases; unmatched junction nucleotides: 9. Germline V CDR1 and CDR2: SGHRS, YFSETQ. The CDR3 sequence is 17 residues long. CDR3 amino acids: CASSFGQGADADTEAFF. CDR3 nucleotide sequence: TGCGCCAGCAGCTTCGGACAGGGGGCTGATGCGGACACTGAAGCTTTCTTT.

CDR3 bases: TGCAGTGCTAGAGTGGCCCAAGGGTTGGTGACCCAGTACTTC. Translation: CSARVAQGLVTQYF. This chain uses TRBV20-1 with TRBJ2-5; D unclear. Germline V gene lookup returns CDR1 DFQATT and CDR2 SNEGSKA (reference sequence). Trimming stripped 1 base from V and 7 bases from J, with 16 bases between. CDR3 length: 14 residues.

This clonotype was observed a few times. The chain joins TRBV11-2 to TRBJ1-5, with a possible D match to TRBD1 (5 bases). Germline V gives CDR1 SGHAT, CDR2 FQNNGV. V was clipped by 3 bases and J by 4 bases, with 13 bases between them. The CDR3 has 15 amino acids. CDR3 sequence: CASSFEGKGNQPQHF. CDR3 in DNA: TGTGCCAGCAGCTTCGAAGGGAAGGGGAATCAGCCCCAGCATTTT.

The rearrangement uses TRBV6-1 and TRBJ1-2, with D unresolved. Germline CDR1 and CDR2: MNHNS and SASEGT. This CDR3 spans 14 amino acids. V lost 7 bases to trimming and J lost 4 bases, with 16 bases between them. In DNA, the CDR3 is TGTGCCAGCACCCCTGGGAGGCCCCCCTATGGCTACACCTTC. Protein sequence: CASTPGRPPYGYTF.

The V and J genes are TRBV6-1 and TRBJ1-1, with D uncertain. CDR3 length equals 13 residues. CDR1 MNHNS and CDR2 SASEGT come from the germline V gene. Between the trimmed V and J ends, which lost 2 bases and 11 bases, there was a span of 15 bases. This chain's CDR3 is CASSETGIEVAFF. In DNA, the CDR3 is TGTGCCAGCAGTGAAACCGGGATAGAGGTCGCTTTCTTT.

This clonotype was picked up one time. The V call is TRBV5-5, the J call TRBJ1-2; TRBD1 matches at 10 bases. Trimming cost V 5 bases and J 0 bases; bases outside gene matches: 7. In germline, CDR1 is SGHKS, CDR2 YYEKEE (reference sequence). This CDR3 comprises 16 residues. Written as DNA, the CDR3 is TGTGCCAGCAGAATAGGGGGGACAGGGGCTAACTATGGCTACACCTTC. It yields the protein CASRIGGTGANYGYTF. The full variable domain, in which reference TRBV5-5 and TRBJ1-2 provide the parts outside the CDR3, is DAGVTQSPTHLIKTRGQQVTLRCSPISGHKSVSWYQQVLGQGPQFIFQYYEKEERGRGNFPDRFSARQFPNYSSELNVNALLLGDSALYLCASRIGGTGANYGYTFGSGTRLTVV.

This chain uses TRBV20-1 with TRBJ2-3, with a tentative D call TRBD1 (6 bases). CDR3 length: 15 amino acids. Trimming left V 5 bases short and J 4 bases short, with 19 bases between. The germline V gene encodes CDR1 DFQATT and CDR2 SNEGSKA (reference sequence). The CDR3 nucleotides read TGCAGTGCTCCCTGGAGGAGCGGACAGTCAGATACGCAGTATTTT. It yields the protein CSAPWRSGQSDTQYF.

CDR3 in amino acids: CASSMGTNQPQHF. CDR3 sequence (DNA): TGTGCCAGTAGTATGGGTACCAATCAGCCCCAGCATTTT. J is TRBJ1-5 and V is TRBV19, with unresolved D. The CDR3 runs 13 residues. V was pared by 3 bases and J by 3 bases, with 6 bases between. Looked up from germline, CDR1 is LNHDA and CDR2 is SQIVND (reference sequence).

This clonotype was detected a few times. The chain combines TRBV20-1 with TRBJ1-6, with D possibly TRBD1 on 6 matching bases. CDR3 length: 15 residues. Germline lookup yields CDR1 DFQATT and CDR2 SNEGSKA (reference sequence). The germline V and J ends were trimmed by 4 bases and 5 bases, with 15 bases remaining between them. The CDR3 DNA reads TGCAGTGCTAACACAGGGATTACGGATAATTCACCCCTCCACTTT. Its protein product is CSANTGITDNSPLHF.

This chain joins TRBV27 and TRBJ2-7; D unclear. The germline V gene encodes CDR1 MNHEY and CDR2 SMNVEV (reference sequence). V lost 2 bases, J lost 2 bases, and 13 bases lay in between. The CDR3 spans 15 residues. The CDR3 sequence: CASSLSPTSPYEQYF. As DNA, the CDR3 is TGTGCCAGCAGTTTAAGCCCCACAAGCCCCTACGAGCAGTACTTC.

The chain recombines TRBV19 with TRBJ1-2; possible D gene TRBD1, 6 bases. The CDR3 runs to 15 residues. With 8 bases removed from V and 2 bases from J, the gap between germline ends came to 18 bases. CDR1 is LNHDA, CDR2 SQIVND, per germline (reference sequence). The CDR3 nucleotides are TGTGCCAGTGGGGACCCTAGACAGGCCAACTATGGCTACACCTTC. It translates to CASGDPRQANYGYTF.

The chain recombines TRBV5-8 with TRBJ1-4, with a possible D match to TRBD1 (6 bases). Germline lookup yields CDR1 SGHTS and CDR2 YDEGEE. The CDR3 runs 15 residues. V gave up 7 bases and J gave up 6 bases, with 19 bases separating them. The CDR3 DNA follows: TGTGCCAGCCGCCTGGGGGGCAGGGTTGATGAAAAACTGTTTTTT. Residues: CASRLGGRVDEKLFF.